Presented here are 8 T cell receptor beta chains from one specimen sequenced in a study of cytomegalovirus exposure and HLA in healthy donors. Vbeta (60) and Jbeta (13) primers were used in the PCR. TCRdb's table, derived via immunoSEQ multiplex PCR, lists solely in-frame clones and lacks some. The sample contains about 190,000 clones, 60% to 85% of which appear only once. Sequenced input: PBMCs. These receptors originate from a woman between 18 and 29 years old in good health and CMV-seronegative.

CDR3 sequence (DNA): TGTGCCATCCGACAGGGCCCGGACAAAGGCACAGATACGCAGTATTTT. Translation: CAIRQGPDKGTDTQYF. The genes are TRBV10-3 and TRBJ2-3; the match to TRBD1 covers 7 bases. The germline V gene has CDR1 ENHRY and CDR2 SYGVKD. J was trimmed by 1 base and V by 8 bases; bases with no gene match: 12. The CDR3 is made up of 16 amino acids.

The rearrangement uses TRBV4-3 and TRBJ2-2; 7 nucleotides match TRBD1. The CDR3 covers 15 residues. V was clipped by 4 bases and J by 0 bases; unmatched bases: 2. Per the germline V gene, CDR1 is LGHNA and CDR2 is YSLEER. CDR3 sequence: CASSRQGTNTGELFF. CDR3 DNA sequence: TGCGCCAGCAGCCGACAGGGTACGAACACCGGGGAGCTGTTTTTT.

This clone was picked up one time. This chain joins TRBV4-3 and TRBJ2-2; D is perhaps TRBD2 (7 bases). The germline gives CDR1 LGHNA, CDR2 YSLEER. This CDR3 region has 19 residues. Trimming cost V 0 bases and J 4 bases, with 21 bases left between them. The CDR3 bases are TGCGCCAGCAGCCAAGATGGGTTCGTCGGGGGGCGCATCACCGGGGAGCTGTTTTTT. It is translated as CASSQDGFVGGRITGELFF.

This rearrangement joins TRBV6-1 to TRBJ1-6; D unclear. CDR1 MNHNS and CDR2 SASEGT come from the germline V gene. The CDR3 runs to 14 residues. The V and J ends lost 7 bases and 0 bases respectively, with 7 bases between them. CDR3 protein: CASTESSYNSPLHF. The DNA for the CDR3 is TGTGCCAGCACCGAGAGCTCCTATAATTCACCCCTCCACTTT.

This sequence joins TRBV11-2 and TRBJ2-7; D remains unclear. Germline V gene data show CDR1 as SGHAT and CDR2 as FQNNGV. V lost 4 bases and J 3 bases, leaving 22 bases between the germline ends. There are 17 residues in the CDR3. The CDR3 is CASSSSSGSVANYEQYF. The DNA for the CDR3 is TGTGCCAGCAGCTCCTCATCAGGTTCAGTTGCGAACTACGAGCAGTACTTC. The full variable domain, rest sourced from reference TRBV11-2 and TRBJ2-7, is EAGVAQSPRYKIIEKRQSVAFWCNPISGHATLYWYQQILGQGPKLLIQFQNNGVVDDSQLPKDRFSAERLKGVDSTLKIQPAKLEDSAVYLCASSSSSGSVANYEQYFGPGTRLTVT.

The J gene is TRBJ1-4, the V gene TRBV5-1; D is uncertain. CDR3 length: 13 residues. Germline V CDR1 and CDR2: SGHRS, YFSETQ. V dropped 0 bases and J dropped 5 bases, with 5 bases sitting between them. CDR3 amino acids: CASSLVVNEKLFF. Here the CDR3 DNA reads TGCGCCAGCAGCTTGGTCGTAAATGAAAAACTGTTTTTT.

The CDR3 nucleotides read TGTGCCAGCAGTTATTTACAGGGGGACAATGAGCAGTTCTTC. It encodes CASSYLQGDNEQFF. This chain joins TRBV28 and TRBJ2-1; 8 positions match TRBD1. V was clipped by 4 bases and J by 5 bases; unmatched bases: 4. Germline assignment: CDR1 MDHEN and CDR2 SYDVKM. This CDR3 has 14 amino acids.

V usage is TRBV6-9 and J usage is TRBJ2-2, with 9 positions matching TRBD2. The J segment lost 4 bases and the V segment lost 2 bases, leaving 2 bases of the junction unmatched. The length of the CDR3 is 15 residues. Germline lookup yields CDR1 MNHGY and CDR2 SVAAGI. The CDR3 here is CASSYGGGATGELFF. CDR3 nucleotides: TGTGCCAGCAGTTATGGCGGGGGGGCCACCGGGGAGCTGTTTTTT.